This T cell receptor beta chain is from a study of T cells in Graves' hyperthyroidism and ophthalmopathy (dated by TCRdb to between 2019 and 2020). In terms of the full investigation: Peripheral blood samples were taken at the time of initial diagnosis, prior to any treatment. A discovery cohort of roughly 100 patients, fewer than 50 with Graves' ophthalmopathy and approximately 55 with stable Graves' hyperthyroidism, was used to find distinguishing TCR V-J signatures. Prospective prediction of ophthalmopathy was tested in an independent validation cohort consisting of some 18 hyperthyroidism patients and about 17 patients who later progressed to ophthalmopathy. The roughly 100 discovery patients were divided at random into training and test sets in a 7:3 ratio. Thyroid tissue and blood T-cell repertoires from about 6 Graves' hyperthyroidism patients were also compared in the study. Following sampling, methimazole starting at 30 mg daily was given to hyperthyroidism patients, and high-dose intravenous methylprednisolone was given to ophthalmopathy patients. According to the paper, TCR Vbeta CDR3 sequencing was carried out on over 130 peripheral blood samples, which came from fewer than 50 ophthalmopathy, under 85 hyperthyroidism and roughly 17 progressor patients. What the work shows at the level of the full study, not this receptor alone: Most expanded thyroid clonotypes (frequency above 0.001) were also found in blood, which suggests that blood repertoires may mirror thyroid immune responses. In cross-validation, a model built on a 13 V-J signature told ophthalmopathy apart from stable hyperthyroidism with approximately 90% sensitivity and around 81% specificity, and in testing the same model reached 80%/75%. Sample size was not statistically predetermined, and blinding of investigators to group allocation was not performed. In validation, the model predicted progression to ophthalmopathy a median of roughly six months before onset, with 65% to 71% sensitivity and almost 75% specificity.

At the junction V is shortened by 3 bases and J by 11 bases, with 16 bases in between. The CDR3 runs 13 amino acids, cysteine and phenylalanine included. CDR3 DNA only is kept here, 39 bases in frame from base 1. From a lookup of the germline V gene, CDR1 and CDR2 are SGHTA and FQGNSA. The TCR beta CDR3 regions were amplified from the RNA transcripts. For the first round of RT-PCR on the TCR CDR3, the HTBI primer set was used together with the Qiagen OneStep RT-PCR kit. Libraries were constructed in a second round of multiplex PCR, after which size selection and purification were performed. Sequencing of the libraries was done on an Illumina HiSeq2000 using paired-end 100 bp reads. The study's own analysis went as follows. Raw data were processed with SOAPnuke, discarding reads with adapters, uncalled bases, mean Phred below 15, or no exact constant-primer or identifier match. COPE v1.2.5 was used to merge high-quality paired reads, and clonotypes were defined as unique nucleotide sequences. MiTCR v1.1 was used to align the clonotypes against IMGT TRBV, TRBD and TRBJ reference segments. Analysis was restricted to V-J combinations with a frequency above 0.0001, which covered about 99% of repertoires. A TCS score was defined as the ratio of F50 (clonal expansion) to E x V (chaos), with BLOSUM62-based TCRdist applied between CDR3 peptides within each V-J. Welch's t-statistics and random forest reduced some 510 V-J features to 13, which were used in a naive Bayes classifier (R e1071). TCRdb reanalyzed the raw reads on its own, using fastp at Q25 for trimming and MiXCR for clone calling, and kept in-frame beta chains. Rows matching on CDR3 protein sequence are summarized as one entry with the most common DNA and genes. TCRdb assigned the V and J calls; the authors' analysis was not used. The sample table holds some 600,000 distinct CDR3 sequences, of which more than 11% were seen once. The ten largest account for more than 5% of the sample.

This clonotype has a count of ten or more. Its binding antigen is unknown. No base qualities exist here, and no much larger clone lies one base off it. The hyperthyroidism patients were between 18 and 65 years old and newly diagnosed, with a disease duration of less than 2 months. Exclusion was applied to patients with uncontrolled infections, other autoimmune diseases, pregnancy or lactation. Diagnoses relied on clinical symptoms, serum thyroxine and TRAb, thyroid ultrasound and orbital computed tomography. Blood from progressor patients was drawn when they were first diagnosed with hyperthyroidism, before any ophthalmopathy symptoms appeared. PBMCs were separated from 10 ml of fresh peripheral blood using Ficoll-Paque density gradient centrifugation. Patients classed as progressors first received a Graves' hyperthyroidism diagnosis and then went on to develop ophthalmopathy during follow-up. Total RNA was extracted with Trizol reagent, and quality was checked on an Agilent 2100 Bioanalyzer.

The sequenced sample consisted of blood. The receptor's source is a woman aged 30 to 39 with Graves' hyperthyroidism that later progressed to Graves' ophthalmopathy. The V and J genes are TRBV7-2 and TRBJ1-1; the D gene is not confidently resolved. CDR3 region: CASSLDFGRAAFF. The DNA sequence reads TGTGCCAGCAGCTTGGATTTTGGCCGCGCCGCTTTCTTT.